Listed below are T cell receptor beta chains from one sample, sequenced in a study of blood T cells in healthy people across ages. TCRdb independently ran MiXCR on the 5' RACE reads; one entry per CDR3 protein. The sample yields 700,000 to 800,000 distinct CDR3 sequences, 43% seen once. The sequenced sample was blood. These receptors were obtained from an older woman in good health. The CDR3 runs from the conserved cysteine through the conserved F or W. The order of the fields is CDR3 protein, CDR3 DNA, V gene, D gene, clone size, J gene. The D gene is left open where the match is weak. Some rows have no size entry. The others give once, few or many, or a class for an expanded clone.

CDSSQDASATLRTDTQYF TGCGACAGCAGCCAAGATGCTTCCGCGACCCTACGCACAGATACGCAGTATTTT TRBV4-1 - - TRBJ2-3
CARSQTVHGGGGYTF TGCGCCAGAAGCCAAACGGTCCACGGAGGAGGGGGCTACACCTTC TRBV4-3 - - TRBJ1-2
CASSSQAGLNQETQYF TGTGCCAGTAGCTCGCAAGCGGGACTAAACCAAGAGACCCAGTACTTC TRBV7-6 TRBD2 few TRBJ2-5
CASSQDSGGITDTQYF TGCGCCAGCAGCCAAGATAGCGGGGGTATCACAGATACGCAGTATTTT TRBV4-1 TRBD2 few TRBJ2-3
CSAAGTGQNPNTGELFF TGCAGTGCTGCCGGGACAGGGCAAAATCCAAACACCGGGGAGCTGTTTTTT TRBV20-1 TRBD1 - TRBJ2-2
CASSFEGVLAYNEQYF TGTGCCAGCAGTTTTGAGGGGGTCCTTGCATACAATGAGCAGTACTTC TRBV27 - - TRBJ2-5
CASSYSSGGSDTQYF TGTGCCAGCAGTTACTCTTCGGGAGGGTCAGATACGCAGTATTTT TRBV6-6 TRBD2 - TRBJ2-3
CASSEARRGASTDTQYF TGTGCCAGCAGTGAAGCTCGGAGGGGCGCTAGCACAGATACGCAGTATTTT TRBV6-1 - - TRBJ2-3
CASSKKGLAADTQYF TGTGCCAGCAGTAAAAAGGGACTAGCGGCAGATACGCAGTATTTT TRBV6-5 TRBD2 few TRBJ2-3
CASSPLTGAGHF TGTGCCAGCAGCCCACTGACGGGGGCCGGGCATTTT TRBV6-2/TRBV6-3 - - TRBJ1-5
CASSLRQGRTDTQYF TGTGCCAGCAGTTTAAGGCAGGGTAGAACAGATACGCAGTATTTT TRBV27 - - TRBJ2-3
CASSSEPYQETQFF TGCGCCAGCAGCTCGGAGCCGTACCAAGAGACCCAGTTCTTC TRBV5-1 - - TRBJ2-1
CASSLGLAEPTSTDTQYF TGCGCCAGCAGCTTGGGGCTAGCGGAGCCTACTAGCACAGATACGCAGTATTTT TRBV5-1 TRBD2 many TRBJ2-3
CSAPRLAPCNEQFF TGCAGTGCTCCAAGACTAGCACCCTGCAATGAGCAGTTCTTC TRBV20-1 TRBD2 - TRBJ2-1
CASSLDTPGGFTEAFF TGCGCCAGCAGCTTGGATACCCCAGGGGGTTTCACTGAAGCTTTCTTT TRBV5-1 TRBD1 - TRBJ1-1
CSASETSGRWYNGQFF TGCAGTGCTAGCGAGACTAGCGGGAGGTGGTACAATGGGCAGTTCTTC TRBV20-1 TRBD2 - TRBJ2-1
CASSFFTGLTDTQYF TGTGCCAGCAGTTTCTTCACAGGCCTCACAGATACGCAGTATTTT TRBV28 - - TRBJ2-3
CASSGVGYGYTF TGTGCCAGCAGTGGGGTTGGGTATGGCTACACCTTC TRBV2 - - TRBJ1-2
CASSPPGLGYEQYF TGCGCCAGCAGCCCCCCGGGACTTGGCTACGAGCAGTACTTC TRBV5-1 - - TRBJ2-7
CASSFGLAGDGYTF TGCGCCAGCAGCTTCGGTCTTGCGGGGGATGGCTACACCTTC TRBV5-1 - - TRBJ1-2
CASSPNRVDEQFF TGTGCCAGCAGTCCCAACAGGGTCGATGAGCAGTTCTTC TRBV28 - once TRBJ2-1
CASSVATGRAGVNEQFF TGTGCCAGCAGCGTAGCTACGGGGCGAGCGGGGGTCAATGAGCAGTTCTTC TRBV9 TRBD2 once TRBJ2-1
CASSLKGAMNTEAFF TGTGCCAGCAGCTTAAAAGGGGCCATGAACACTGAAGCTTTCTTT TRBV7-3 - few TRBJ1-1
CSARSRTGYEEQYF TGCAGTGCTAGATCCAGGACAGGGTACGAAGAGCAGTACTTC TRBV20-1 TRBD1 few TRBJ2-5
CATLPGDRIYNEQFF TGTGCCACCTTACCCGGGGACAGGATTTACAATGAGCAGTTCTTC TRBV6-2/TRBV6-3 TRBD1 few TRBJ2-1
CASSFFAERYQETQYF TGTGCCAGCAGTTTTTTCGCAGAGAGGTACCAAGAGACCCAGTACTTC TRBV27 - many TRBJ2-5
CASSVDTGGWEYF TGTGCCAGCAGCGTTGACACCGGGGGGTGGGAGTACTTC TRBV5-8 TRBD2 - TRBJ2-4
CASSPPRADTQYF TGTGCCAGCAGCCCTCCAAGGGCAGATACGCAGTATTTT TRBV7-8 - - TRBJ2-3
CASSLGPEVGGEKLFF TGTGCCAGCAGCTTAGGACCGGAGGTGGGAGGTGAAAAACTGTTTTTT TRBV7-2 - - TRBJ1-4
CSARQGGYEQYF TGCAGTGCTAGACAGGGGGGCTACGAGCAGTACTTC TRBV20-1 - few TRBJ2-7
CASSQGFETQYF TGCGCCAGCAGCCAAGGGTTCGAGACCCAGTACTTC TRBV4-3 - - TRBJ2-5
CASSATLAGGRTGELFF TGTGCCAGCAGCGCCACCCTAGCGGGGGGGCGTACCGGGGAGCTGTTTTTT TRBV7-6 TRBD2 - TRBJ2-2
CATSRETRDDEQFF TGTGCCACCAGCAGGGAGACTAGAGACGATGAGCAGTTCTTC TRBV15 - - TRBJ2-1
CSVSKTGIYGYTF TGCAGCGTTTCCAAGACAGGGATCTATGGCTACACCTTC TRBV29-1 TRBD1 - TRBJ1-2
CSARAKREEETQYF TGCAGTGCTAGAGCTAAGCGGGAGGAAGAGACCCAGTACTTC TRBV20-1 TRBD2 few TRBJ2-5
CASSSQGPYGYTF TGTGCCAGCAGCTCCCAGGGGCCCTATGGCTACACCTTC TRBV3-1 - few TRBJ1-2
CASSFFSTGQETQYF TGTGCCAGCAGTTTTTTTAGTACGGGCCAAGAGACCCAGTACTTC TRBV12-3/TRBV12-4 - - TRBJ2-5
CASSLGQGVLGAKNIQYF TGTGCCAGCAGCTTAGGGCAGGGGGTGTTAGGAGCCAAAAACATTCAGTACTTC TRBV7-9 TRBD1 many TRBJ2-4
CASSLDGRGAITDTQYF TGTGCCAGCAGCTTAGACGGGCGGGGGGCGATCACAGATACGCAGTATTTT TRBV7-8 TRBD2 many TRBJ2-3
CASSYSTQGGYGYTF TGTGCCAGCAGTTACTCGACGCAGGGCGGCTATGGCTACACCTTC TRBV6-5 - few TRBJ1-2
CASSMDGGSYNEQFF TGTGCCAGTAGTATGGATGGGGGCTCCTACAATGAGCAGTTCTTC TRBV19 - - TRBJ2-1
CAIRDRADNEQFF TGTGCCATCAGAGACAGGGCGGACAATGAGCAGTTCTTC TRBV10-3 TRBD1 few TRBJ2-1
CSARGASGTSTDTQYF TGCAGTGCTAGGGGGGCTAGCGGGACTAGCACAGATACGCAGTATTTT TRBV20-1 TRBD2 - TRBJ2-3